This paragraph reports one T cell receptor (beta chain). This CDR3 is built from 14 residues. Germline V gene lookup returns CDR1 SGHRS and CDR2 YFSETQ. Trimming cost V 1 base and J 5 bases, with 12 bases left between them. Clones were sequenced by immunoSEQ multiplex PCR, and TCRdb holds only the in-frame ones, with some missing. The repertoire holds 200,000 to 250,000 clones, with about 86% as singletons. This specimen belongs to a study of blood T cell repertoires in COVID-19. The sequencing input was peripheral blood. This chain joins TRBV5-1 and TRBJ2-5; D gene unclear. This receptor was identified in a man aged 45-65 years with active or convalescent COVID-19. The CDR3 reads CASSLNGQAETQYF. CDR3 DNA sequence: TGCGCCAGCAGCTTGAATGGCCAAGCGGAGACCCAGTACTTC.